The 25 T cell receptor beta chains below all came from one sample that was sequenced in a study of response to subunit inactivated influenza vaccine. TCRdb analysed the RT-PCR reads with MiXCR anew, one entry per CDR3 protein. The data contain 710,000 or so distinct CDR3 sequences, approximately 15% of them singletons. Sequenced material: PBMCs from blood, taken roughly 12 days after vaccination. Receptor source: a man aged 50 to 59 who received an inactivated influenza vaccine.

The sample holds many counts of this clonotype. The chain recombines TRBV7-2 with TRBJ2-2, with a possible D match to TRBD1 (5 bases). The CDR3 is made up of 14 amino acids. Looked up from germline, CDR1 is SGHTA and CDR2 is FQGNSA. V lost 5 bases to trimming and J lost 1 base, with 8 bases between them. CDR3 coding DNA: TGTGCCAGCAGCGGCCAGGGGAACACCGGGGAGCTGTTTTTT. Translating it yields CASSGQGNTGELFF.

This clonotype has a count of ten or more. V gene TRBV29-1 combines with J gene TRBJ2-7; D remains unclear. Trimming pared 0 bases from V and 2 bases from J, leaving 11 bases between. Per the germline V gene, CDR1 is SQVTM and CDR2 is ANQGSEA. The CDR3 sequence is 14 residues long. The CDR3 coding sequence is TGCAGCGTTGAAGATCAAAGTGGGGCCTACGAGCAGTACTTC. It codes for CSVEDQSGAYEQYF.

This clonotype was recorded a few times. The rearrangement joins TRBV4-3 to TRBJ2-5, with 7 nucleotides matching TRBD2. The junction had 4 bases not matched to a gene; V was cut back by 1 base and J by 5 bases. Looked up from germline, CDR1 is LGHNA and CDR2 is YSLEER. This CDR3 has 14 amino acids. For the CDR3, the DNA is TGCGCCAGCAGCCAAGTACTAGCGACGGAGACCCAGTACTTC. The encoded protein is CASSQVLATETQYF.

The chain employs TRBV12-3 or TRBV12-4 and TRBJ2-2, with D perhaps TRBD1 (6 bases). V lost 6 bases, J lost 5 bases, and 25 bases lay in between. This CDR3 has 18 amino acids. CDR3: CASSIGVGGLGRTGELFF. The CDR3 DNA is TGTGCCAGCAGCATTGGGGTTGGGGGCTTGGGACGGACCGGGGAGCTGTTTTTT.

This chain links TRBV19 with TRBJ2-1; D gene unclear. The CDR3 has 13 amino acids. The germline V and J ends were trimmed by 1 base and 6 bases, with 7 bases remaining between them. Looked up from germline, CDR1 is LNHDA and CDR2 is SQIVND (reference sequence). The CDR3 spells CASSIGSSNEQFF. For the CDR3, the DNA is TGTGCCAGTAGTATAGGAAGCTCCAATGAGCAGTTCTTC. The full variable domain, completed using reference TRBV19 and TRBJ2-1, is DGGITQSPKYLFRKEGQNVTLSCEQNLNHDAMYWYRQDPGQGLRLIYYSQIVNDFQKGDIAEGYSVSREKKESFPLTVTSAQKNPTAFYLCASSIGSSNEQFFGPGTRLTVL.

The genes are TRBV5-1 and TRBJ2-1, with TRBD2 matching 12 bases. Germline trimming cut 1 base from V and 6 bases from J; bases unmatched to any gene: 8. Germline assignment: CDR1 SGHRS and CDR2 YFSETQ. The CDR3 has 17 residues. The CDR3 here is CASSLFPGLAGINEQFF. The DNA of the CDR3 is TGCGCCAGCAGCTTGTTCCCGGGACTAGCGGGCATCAATGAGCAGTTCTTC.

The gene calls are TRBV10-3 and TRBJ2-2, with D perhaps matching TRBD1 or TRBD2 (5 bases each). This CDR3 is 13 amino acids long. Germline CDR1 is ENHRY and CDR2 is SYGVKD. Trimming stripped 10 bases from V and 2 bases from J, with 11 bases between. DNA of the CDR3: TGTGCCACCTGGGACGGAAACACCGGGGAGCTGTTTTTT. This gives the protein CATWDGNTGELFF.

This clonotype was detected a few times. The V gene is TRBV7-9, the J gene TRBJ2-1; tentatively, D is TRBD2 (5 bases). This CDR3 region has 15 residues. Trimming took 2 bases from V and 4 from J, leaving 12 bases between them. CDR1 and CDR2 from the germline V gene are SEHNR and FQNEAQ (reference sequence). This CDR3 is CASSLTGNLYNEQFF. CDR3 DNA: TGTGCCAGCAGCTTAACGGGGAACTTGTACAATGAGCAGTTCTTC.

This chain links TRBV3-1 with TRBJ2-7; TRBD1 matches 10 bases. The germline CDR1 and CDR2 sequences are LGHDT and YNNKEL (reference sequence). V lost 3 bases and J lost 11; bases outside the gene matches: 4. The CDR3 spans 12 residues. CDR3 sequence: CASSHRDRGEYF. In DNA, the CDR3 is TGTGCCAGCAGCCACCGGGACAGGGGAGAGTACTTC.

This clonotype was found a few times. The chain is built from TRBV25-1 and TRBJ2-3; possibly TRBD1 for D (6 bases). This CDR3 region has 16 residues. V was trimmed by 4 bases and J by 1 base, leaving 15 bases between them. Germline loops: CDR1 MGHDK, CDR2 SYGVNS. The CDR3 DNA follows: TGTGCCAGCAGTGTACTCGCAGCAGGGGGCACAGATACGCAGTATTTT. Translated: CASSVLAAGGTDTQYF.

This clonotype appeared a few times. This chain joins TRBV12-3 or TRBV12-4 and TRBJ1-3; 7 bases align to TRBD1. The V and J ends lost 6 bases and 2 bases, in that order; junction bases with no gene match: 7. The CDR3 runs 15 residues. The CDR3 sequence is CASSPLTGAGNTIYF. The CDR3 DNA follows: TGTGCCAGCAGCCCACTCACAGGGGCTGGAAACACCATATATTTT.

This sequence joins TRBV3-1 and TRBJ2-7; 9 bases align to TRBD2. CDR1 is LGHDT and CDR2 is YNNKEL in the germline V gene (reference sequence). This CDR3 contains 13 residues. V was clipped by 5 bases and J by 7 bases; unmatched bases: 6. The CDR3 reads CASSWASGDEQYF. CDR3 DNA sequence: TGTGCCAGCAGCTGGGCTAGCGGGGATGAGCAGTACTTC.

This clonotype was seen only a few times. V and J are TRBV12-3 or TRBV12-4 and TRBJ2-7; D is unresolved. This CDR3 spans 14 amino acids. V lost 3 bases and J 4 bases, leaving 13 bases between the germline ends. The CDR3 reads CASSFSVDGYEQYF. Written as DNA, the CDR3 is TGTGCCAGCAGTTTTTCGGTGGACGGTTACGAGCAGTACTTC.

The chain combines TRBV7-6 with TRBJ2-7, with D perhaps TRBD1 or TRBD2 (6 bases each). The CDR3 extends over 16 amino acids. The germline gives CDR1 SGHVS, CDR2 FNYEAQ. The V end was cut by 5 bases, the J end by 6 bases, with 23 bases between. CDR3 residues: CASSPYSGTGRIEQYF. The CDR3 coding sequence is TGTGCCAGCAGCCCCTATTCGGGCACAGGGAGGATCGAGCAGTACTTC.

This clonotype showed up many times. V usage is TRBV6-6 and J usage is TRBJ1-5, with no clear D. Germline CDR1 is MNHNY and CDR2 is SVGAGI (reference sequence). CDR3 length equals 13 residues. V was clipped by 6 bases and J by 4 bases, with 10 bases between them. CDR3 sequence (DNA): TGTGCCAGCAGAGGACGGGAGAATCAGCCCCAGCATTTT. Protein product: CASRGRENQPQHF.

For the CDR3, the DNA is TGTGCCAGCACTACAGGGGCTTTGAACACTGAAGCTTTCTTT. It yields the protein CASTTGALNTEAFF. The chain uses TRBV6-1 and TRBJ1-1; 7 bases are shared with TRBD1. Germline assignment: CDR1 MNHNS and CDR2 SASEGT. V lost 7 bases and J lost 0; bases outside the gene matches: 5. This CDR3 spans 14 amino acids.

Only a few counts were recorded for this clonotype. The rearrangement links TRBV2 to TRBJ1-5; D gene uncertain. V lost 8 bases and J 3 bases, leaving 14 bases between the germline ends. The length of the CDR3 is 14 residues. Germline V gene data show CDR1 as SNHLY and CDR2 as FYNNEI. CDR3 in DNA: TGTGCCAGCGGTGCGCGGGCAGCCAATCAGCCCCAGCATTTT. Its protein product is CASGARAANQPQHF.

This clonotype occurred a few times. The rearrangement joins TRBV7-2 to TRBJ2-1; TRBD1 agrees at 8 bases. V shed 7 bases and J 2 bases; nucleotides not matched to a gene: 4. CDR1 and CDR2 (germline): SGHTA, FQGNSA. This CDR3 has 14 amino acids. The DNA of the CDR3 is TGTGCCAGCACAAACAGGGGGACCTACAATGAGCAGTTCTTC. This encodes CASTNRGTYNEQFF.

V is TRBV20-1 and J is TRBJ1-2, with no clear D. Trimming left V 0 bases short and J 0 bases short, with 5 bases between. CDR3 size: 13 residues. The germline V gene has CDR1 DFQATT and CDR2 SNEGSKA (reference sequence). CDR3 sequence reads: CSARDRTNYGYTF. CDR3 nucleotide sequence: TGCAGTGCTAGAGACCGTACTAACTATGGCTACACCTTC.

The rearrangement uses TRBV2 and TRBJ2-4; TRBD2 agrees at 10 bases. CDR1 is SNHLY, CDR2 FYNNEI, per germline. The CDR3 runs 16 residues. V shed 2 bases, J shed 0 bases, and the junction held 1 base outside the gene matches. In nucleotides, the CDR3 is TGTGCCAGCAGTGAAAGCGGGGGGGGAGCCAAAAACATTCAGTACTTC. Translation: CASSESGGGAKNIQYF.

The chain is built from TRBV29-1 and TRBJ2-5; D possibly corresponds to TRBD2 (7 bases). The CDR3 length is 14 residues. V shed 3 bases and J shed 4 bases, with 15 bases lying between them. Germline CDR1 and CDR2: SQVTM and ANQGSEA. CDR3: CSVEGGPSRETQYF. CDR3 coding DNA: TGCAGCGTTGAGGGGGGGCCTTCGAGAGAGACCCAGTACTTC.

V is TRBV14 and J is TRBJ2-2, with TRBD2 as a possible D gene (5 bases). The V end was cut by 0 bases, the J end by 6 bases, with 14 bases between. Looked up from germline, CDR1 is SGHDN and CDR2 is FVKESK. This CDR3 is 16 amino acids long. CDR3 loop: CASSQDLGVVAGELFF. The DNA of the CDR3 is TGTGCCAGCAGCCAAGACCTCGGGGTAGTCGCCGGGGAGCTGTTTTTT.

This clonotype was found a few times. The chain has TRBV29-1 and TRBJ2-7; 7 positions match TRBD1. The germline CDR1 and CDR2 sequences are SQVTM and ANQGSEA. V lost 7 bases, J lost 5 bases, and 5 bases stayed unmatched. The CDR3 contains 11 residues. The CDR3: CSGTGSHEQYF. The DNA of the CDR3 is TGCAGCGGGACAGGTAGCCACGAGCAGTACTTC.

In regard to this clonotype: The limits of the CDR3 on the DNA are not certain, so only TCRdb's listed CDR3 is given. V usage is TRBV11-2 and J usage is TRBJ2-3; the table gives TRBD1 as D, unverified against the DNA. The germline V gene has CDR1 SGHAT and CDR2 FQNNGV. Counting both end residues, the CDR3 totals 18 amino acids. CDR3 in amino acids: CASSFLWGSRGHADTQYF.

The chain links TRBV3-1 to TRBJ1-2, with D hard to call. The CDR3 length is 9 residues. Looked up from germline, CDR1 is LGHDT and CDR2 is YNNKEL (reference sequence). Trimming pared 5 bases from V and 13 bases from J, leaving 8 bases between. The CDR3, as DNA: TGTGCCAGCAGCATGCCGATCACCTTC. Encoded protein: CASSMPITF.